This T cell receptor beta chain came from a study of shared clonotypes between healthy human individuals. At the deep level, the assay was run. The method was immunoSEQ multiplex PCR; TCRdb's version includes in-frame clones alone and lacks a portion of them. The table lists over 1.4 million clones, roughly 96% of them singletons. The CDR3 is 14 amino acids. A note on this clone: Its target is not known.

The study, taken as a whole, reports: Depth was large, yet rarefaction showed that sorted-subset sequencing was incomplete. Memory subsets generally showed smaller estimated richness than naive subsets did. Clonotypes shared by all four sorted-subset donors had higher generation probabilities than non-shared clonotypes.

This receptor was identified in a man between 25 and 39 years old in good health. The sequencing sample was made of naive CD4+ T cells sorted from blood. Sample subset: CD45RA+ positively selected. The chain combines TRBV21-1 with TRBJ2-7; TRBD1, as called in the table, went unchecked against the DNA. TRBV21-1 is marked as a pseudogene. This CDR3 reads CASSKAQGPYEQYF. CDR3 sequence (DNA): TGTGCCAGCAGCAAAGCCCAGGGGCCCTACGAGCAGTACTTC.